A single sample is the source of the 17 T cell receptor beta chains below, sequenced in a study of T cells in Graves' hyperthyroidism and ophthalmopathy. RNA transcripts provided the source from which TCR beta CDR3 regions were amplified. Initially, a first-round RT-PCR of the TCR CDR3 employed the HTBI primer set. TCRdb reprocessed the multiplex PCR reads via MiXCR and lists one record per CDR3 protein. This table holds around 100,000 distinct CDR3 sequences, 47% found once. Sequenced sample: blood. These receptors all stem from a man aged 40-49 years with Graves' hyperthyroidism.

The rearrangement links TRBV7-2 to TRBJ2-7; 11 nucleotides match TRBD2. CDR3 size: 23 residues. Germline V gene lookup returns CDR1 SGHTA and CDR2 FQGNSA. V lost 5 bases, J lost 7 bases, and 34 bases stayed unmatched. This CDR3 is CASSPRTPHASRELAGEVLEQYF. CDR3 bases: TGTGCCAGCAGCCCGCGGACGCCGCACGCCTCCAGGGAACTAGCGGGAGAAGTATTAGAGCAGTACTTC.

The chain employs TRBV7-9 and TRBJ2-1; D remains ambiguous. The better agreement between TRBJ2-4 and the DNA end casts doubt on the J call. This CDR3 comprises 12 residues. From germline, CDR1 is SEHNR and CDR2 FQNEAQ (reference sequence). The CDR3, as DNA: TGTGCCAGCAGCCAACCTACACCGGTTCAGTACTTC. This sequence encodes CASSQPTPVQYF.

The table lists this clonotype with many counts. This sequence joins TRBV20-1 and TRBJ2-3; D may match TRBD1 or TRBD2 (5 bases each). Trimming cost V 0 bases and J 4 bases, with 11 bases left between them. The germline V gene encodes CDR1 DFQATT and CDR2 SNEGSKA (reference sequence). The CDR3 totals 14 residues. CDR3 in amino acids: CSARDGEGPDTQYF. CDR3 coding DNA: TGCAGTGCTAGAGATGGAGAGGGGCCAGATACGCAGTATTTT.

There are many counts of this clonotype. The chain couples TRBV3-2 to TRBJ2-7; the listed D gene, TRBD1, was not tested against the DNA. TRBV3-2 is a recognized pseudogene. The CDR3 totals 15 residues. DNA for the CDR3: TGTGCCAGCAGCCCCATATGGCAGGGGGCCAACGAGCAGTACTTC. Protein product: CASSPIWQGANEQYF.

This chain uses TRBV2 with TRBJ1-1; a possible D gene is TRBD1 (5 bases). Between the trimmed V and J ends, which lost 2 bases and 8 bases, there was a span of 9 bases. The CDR3 covers 12 residues. Per germline, CDR1 SNHLY and CDR2 FYNNEI. As DNA, the CDR3 is TGTGCCAGCAGTGAAAGGTGGGGGGAAGCTTTCTTT. Translated: CASSERWGEAFF.

The rearrangement joins TRBV20-1 to TRBJ2-3, with 9 bases fitting TRBD2. This CDR3 is built from 16 residues. Germline V gene lookup returns CDR1 DFQATT and CDR2 SNEGSKA (reference sequence). Trimming took 3 bases from V and 2 from J; bases not matched to a gene: 9. The chain's CDR3 is CSARGVSGRFTDTQYF. The DNA for the CDR3 is TGCAGTGCTAGGGGGGTTAGCGGGAGATTCACAGATACGCAGTATTTT.

The chain combines TRBV6-5 with TRBJ1-1, with D perhaps TRBD1 (6 bases). Trimming took 2 bases from V and 4 from J, leaving 14 bases between them. The CDR3 sequence is 15 residues long. In germline, CDR1 is MNHEY, CDR2 SVGAGI. The CDR3 coding sequence is TGTGCCAGCAGTTACACCGGACAGAGAAGCACTGAAGCTTTCTTT. Amino acids: CASSYTGQRSTEAFF.

This clonotype was seen a single time. J is TRBJ1-1 and V is TRBV6-5; D is ambiguous. Trimming took 7 bases from V and 4 from J, leaving 7 bases between them. The CDR3 runs 11 residues. Germline CDR1 and CDR2: MNHEY and SVGAGI. CDR3 region: CASIGITEAFF. DNA for the CDR3: TGTGCCAGCATCGGGATCACTGAAGCTTTCTTT.

This clonotype was recorded many times. The rearrangement joins TRBV28 to TRBJ1-3; possible D gene TRBD1, 5 bases. There are 11 residues in the CDR3. CDR1 and CDR2 (germline): MDHEN, SYDVKM. V was cut by 4 bases and J by 10 bases, with 8 bases left in between. This CDR3 is CASSSPGTIYF. The CDR3 nucleotides read TGTGCCAGCAGTTCCCCAGGGACCATATATTTT.

The genes are TRBV2 and TRBJ2-5, with unresolved D. The ends were cut back, 6 bases at V and 1 base at J, with 9 bases in the middle. Germline lookup yields CDR1 SNHLY and CDR2 FYNNEI. This CDR3 comprises 13 residues. The CDR3: CASRGTAQETQYF. As DNA, the CDR3 is TGTGCCAGCAGGGGAACAGCCCAAGAGACCCAGTACTTC.

This clonotype came up many times. The chain uses TRBV7-2 and TRBJ1-2, with D unresolved. The CDR3 sequence is 12 residues long. CDR1 and CDR2 from the germline V gene are SGHTA and FQGNSA. Trimming cost V 2 bases and J 7 bases, with 8 bases left between them. The CDR3 protein is CASSLTSSGYTF. DNA for the CDR3: TGTGCCAGCAGCTTAACCTCAAGTGGCTACACCTTC.

This clonotype showed up just a few times. The V call is TRBV24-1, the J call TRBJ1-5; D is unclear. CDR1 is KGHDR, CDR2 SFDVKD, per germline. With 4 bases removed from V and 5 bases from J, the gap between germline ends came to 23 bases. This CDR3 is 18 amino acids long. CDR3 nucleotide sequence: TGTGCCACCAGTGAAAAAAAAGACCCCAGAAGTCCTGATCAGCCCCAGCATTTT. Amino acid sequence: CATSEKKDPRSPDQPQHF.

As concerns this clonotype: A much more abundant neighbour one base away suggests this may be a read error. Since no conserved phenylalanine or tryptophan closes the CDR3, a read error is the likely cause. The genes are TRBV10-1 and TRBJ2-7; D uncertain. The CDR3 contains 14 residues. Germline V gene sequence: CDR1 WNHNN, CDR2 SYGVQD (reference sequence). CDR3 coding DNA: TGTGCCAGCAGTCTCCGGGCCGCCTCCTACGAGCAGTACTCC. It codes for CASSLRAASYEQYS.

This chain connects TRBV5-4 to TRBJ1-5; D is ambiguous. From germline, CDR1 is SGHNT and CDR2 YYREEE (reference sequence). The ends were cut back, 1 base at V and 11 bases at J, with 13 bases in the middle. The CDR3 totals 13 residues. In nucleotides, the CDR3 is TGTGCCAGCAGCTTGCAGGTTTCCGAGACCCAGCATTTT. It is translated as CASSLQVSETQHF.

There are a few counts of this clonotype. The junction departs from germline at one end; a sequencing error may be responsible. In DNA, the CDR3 is TGCAGTGCTAGAGCCCCCACCTTGAACACTGGAGCTTTCTTT. Its translation is CSARAPTLNTGAFF. The chain combines TRBV20-1 with TRBJ1-1; D ambiguous. The CDR3 is 14 amino acids. Germline assignment: CDR1 DFQATT and CDR2 SNEGSKA (reference sequence).

This clonotype has ten or more counts. J is TRBJ1-6 and V is TRBV20-1; no reliable D call. This CDR3 is 16 amino acids long. V gave up 4 bases and J gave up 0 bases, with 13 bases separating them. Looked up from germline, CDR1 is DFQATT and CDR2 is SNEGSKA (reference sequence). This chain's CDR3 is CSANPLHRSYNSPLHF. The CDR3 DNA reads as TGCAGTGCTAACCCGCTTCATCGCTCCTATAATTCACCCCTCCACTTT.

A few counts support this clonotype. This rearrangement joins TRBV30 to TRBJ1-1; 10 bases fit TRBD1. This CDR3 is built from 14 residues. CDR1 and CDR2 (germline): GTSNPN, SVGIG (reference sequence). With V trimmed by 0 bases and J by 12 bases, 10 bases remained unmatched. CDR3 sequence (DNA): TGTGCCTGGAGTGTACGGGGGGGACAGGGGATAACTTTCTTT. Amino acid sequence: CAWSVRGGQGITFF.